The next 18 T cell receptor beta chains were all read from a single sample in a study of cytomegalovirus exposure and HLA in healthy donors. Some clones are missing from TCRdb's copy, which holds only in-frame ones; the method was immunoSEQ multiplex PCR. The sample shows more than 75,000 clones, 85% to 95% of them seen only once. Sequenced input: PBMCs. Every receptor here comes from a man younger than 35 in good health and CMV-seronegative.

V usage is TRBV9 and J usage is TRBJ1-3; tentatively, D is TRBD1 (6 bases). The CDR3 spans 16 residues. Germline V lookup: CDR1 SGDLS, CDR2 YYNGEE. The V end lost 3 bases, the J end lost 2 bases, and 15 bases lay between the germline ends. CDR3 amino acids: CASSAATGLTGNTIYF. The CDR3 coding sequence is TGTGCCAGCAGCGCAGCGACAGGACTCACTGGAAACACCATATATTTT.

The rearrangement uses TRBV7-2 and TRBJ1-5; D possibly corresponds to TRBD1 (6 bases). The CDR3 is 13 residues long. V dropped 5 bases and J dropped 6 bases, with 11 bases sitting between them. Germline V gene lookup returns CDR1 SGHTA and CDR2 FQGNSA. The CDR3: CASSPEDSQPQHF. The CDR3 DNA follows: TGTGCCAGCAGCCCGGAGGACAGTCAGCCCCAGCATTTT.

The chain joins TRBV5-1 to TRBJ1-3; D remains unclear. CDR1 SGHRS and CDR2 YFSETQ come from the germline V gene. The CDR3 consists of 15 residues. V lost 4 bases, J lost 0 bases, and 11 bases lay in between. The CDR3 nucleotides are TGCGCCAGCAGCCCGGGGTGGGGCTCTGGAAACACCATATATTTT. Amino acids: CASSPGWGSGNTIYF.

The chain has TRBV5-4 and TRBJ2-7; possible D gene TRBD1, 6 bases. Trimming took off 4 bases at V and 3 bases at J, with 11 bases between the two ends. Germline CDR1 is SGHNT and CDR2 is YYREEE (reference sequence). The CDR3 covers 13 residues. CDR3 region: CASSLIQGYEQYF. The CDR3 nucleotides are TGTGCCAGCAGCCTGATACAGGGCTACGAGCAGTACTTC. Supplemented by reference TRBV5-4 and TRBJ2-7, the full variable domain reads ETGVTQSPTHLIKTRGQQVTLRCSSQSGHNTVSWYQQALGQGPQFIFQYYREEENGRGNFPPRFSGLQFPNYSSELNVNALELDDSALYLCASSLIQGYEQYFGPGTRLTVT.

The chain uses TRBV27 and TRBJ2-2; 7 nucleotides align to TRBD1. V dropped 7 bases and J dropped 6; count of bases not matched to a gene: 2. From germline, CDR1 is MNHEY and CDR2 SMNVEV (reference sequence). This CDR3 is built from 12 residues. CDR3: CASNRGAGELFF. CDR3 coding DNA: TGTGCCAGCAACAGGGGTGCCGGGGAGCTGTTTTTT.

CDR3 sequence reads: CASGLRDTQYF. The CDR3 region has the DNA TGTGCTAGTGGTTTGCGGGATACGCAGTATTTT. The chain uses TRBV12-5 and TRBJ2-3; D remains ambiguous. Trimming stripped 2 bases from V and 6 bases from J, with 3 bases between. Germline V gene sequence: CDR1 LGHNT, CDR2 FRNRAP. The length of the CDR3 is 11 residues. The full variable domain, completed using reference TRBV12-5 and TRBJ2-3, is DARVTQTPRHKVTEMGQEVTMRCQPILGHNTVFWYRQTMMQGLELLAYFRNRAPLDDSGMPKDRFSAEMPDATLATLKIQPSEPRDSAVYFCASGLRDTQYFGPGTRLTVL.

The chain is built from TRBV9 and TRBJ1-1, with unresolved D. The V and J ends lost 4 bases and 3 bases respectively, with 19 bases between them. There are 16 residues in the CDR3. Germline CDR1 reads SGDLS; CDR2 reads YYNGEE. The CDR3 bases are TGTGCCAGCAGCCCTCGGTGGATTGGGAGGGACACTGAAGCTTTCTTT. This sequence encodes CASSPRWIGRDTEAFF.

V is TRBV5-6 and J is TRBJ2-7, with D hard to call. CDR3 length equals 15 residues. Germline V gene sequence: CDR1 SGHDT, CDR2 YYEEEE. The V gene lost 4 bases and the J gene lost 1 base, with 15 bases spanning the gap. DNA of the CDR3: TGTGCCAGCAGCCCCCCCCGCGGTCCATCCTACGAGCAGTACTTC. Its protein product is CASSPPRGPSYEQYF.

This clone was seen just once. V and J are TRBV11-1 and TRBJ2-5; weak D call: TRBD2 (5 bases). The germline V gene has CDR1 SGHAT and CDR2 FQDESV (reference sequence). This CDR3 is 18 amino acids long. V dropped 1 base and J dropped 7 bases, with 25 bases sitting between them. CDR3 amino acids: CASSLESSGTVGLGTQYF. CDR3 DNA sequence: TGTGCCAGCAGCTTAGAATCGTCGGGAACAGTGGGTTTGGGGACCCAGTACTTC. Supplemented by reference TRBV11-1 and TRBJ2-5, the full variable domain reads EAEVAQSPRYKITEKSQAVAFWCDPISGHATLYWYRQILGQGPELLVQFQDESVVDDSQLPKDRFSAERLKGVDSTLKIQPAELGDSAMYLCASSLESSGTVGLGTQYFGPGTRLLVL.

This sequence joins TRBV25-1 and TRBJ2-1, with D possibly TRBD1 on 6 matching bases. The germline CDR1 and CDR2 sequences are MGHDK and SYGVNS. The CDR3 spans 13 residues. The ends were cut back, 5 bases at V and 5 bases at J, with 10 bases in the middle. CDR3 loop: CASSRTANNEQFF. In DNA, the CDR3 is TGTGCCAGCAGTAGGACAGCTAACAATGAGCAGTTCTTC.

The chain is built from TRBV7-8 and TRBJ1-2; D is uncertain. Germline CDR1 reads SGHVS; CDR2 reads FQNEAQ. V was shortened by 5 bases and J by 8 bases, with 15 bases between the two germline ends. The CDR3 runs 13 residues. CDR3 residues: CASSLTVSLGYTF. The CDR3 coding sequence is TGTGCCAGCAGCCTAACCGTATCGCTCGGCTACACCTTC.

The genes are TRBV27 and TRBJ1-6; D remains unclear. The CDR3 is made up of 15 amino acids. Germline CDR1 and CDR2: MNHEY and SMNVEV (reference sequence). Trimming took 5 bases from V and 7 from J, leaving 15 bases between them. CDR3 region: CASSPEMLVNSPLHF. The CDR3 DNA reads as TGTGCCAGCAGTCCCGAGATGCTCGTCAATTCACCCCTCCACTTT.

J is TRBJ1-1 and V is TRBV7-2, with D unresolved. Germline V gene sequence: CDR1 SGHTA, CDR2 FQGNSA. The V gene lost 4 bases and the J gene lost 0 bases, with 18 bases spanning the gap. This CDR3 has 17 residues. The CDR3 DNA sequence: TGTGCCAGCAGCTCGACGGGAGTCCGCTTTTTGAACACTGAAGCTTTCTTT. This gives the protein CASSSTGVRFLNTEAFF.

J is TRBJ1-4 and V is TRBV27; a weak D match, TRBD1 (6 bases). This CDR3 has 11 residues. CDR1 is MNHEY and CDR2 is SMNVEV in the germline V gene (reference sequence). V lost 6 bases, J lost 14 bases, and 13 bases lay in between. The CDR3 DNA sequence: TGTGCCAGCAGGTACAGGGATCACCTGTTTTTT. This sequence encodes CASRYRDHLFF.

The chain links TRBV11-2 to TRBJ2-7; 9 bases are a match to TRBD1. With 4 bases clipped from V and 3 bases from J, the junction kept 7 bases outside the gene matches. The CDR3 loop spans 15 amino acids. Germline V gene data show CDR1 as SGHAT and CDR2 as FQNNGV. CDR3: CASSWGQGRLYEQYF. CDR3 DNA sequence: TGTGCCAGCAGCTGGGGACAGGGTCGACTCTACGAGCAGTACTTC.

Only one count was recorded for this clone. The V gene is TRBV10-3, the J gene TRBJ1-1, with D uncertain. The CDR3 has 13 residues. V was pared by 5 bases and J by 5 bases, with 12 bases between. CDR1 and CDR2 (germline): ENHRY, SYGVKD. This CDR3 is CAISPRQHTEAFF. The CDR3 DNA reads as TGTGCCATCAGTCCGCGGCAGCATACTGAAGCTTTCTTT.

V and J are TRBV28 and TRBJ1-2, with D possibly TRBD1 on 5 matching bases. The CDR3 has 13 amino acids. The V and J ends lost 7 bases and 0 bases respectively, with 9 bases between them. CDR1 and CDR2 from the germline V gene are MDHEN and SYDVKM. The CDR3 spells CASKTAPNYGYTF. CDR3 nucleotide sequence: TGTGCCAGCAAGACAGCCCCTAACTATGGCTACACCTTC.

The CDR3 spells CASSELGGDRGLKTREQYF. In nucleotides, the CDR3 is TGTGCCAGCAGTGAATTAGGAGGGGACAGGGGGCTAAAAACTCGCGAGCAGTACTTC. This chain uses TRBV6-1 with TRBJ2-7, with 12 nucleotides matching TRBD1. CDR1 MNHNS and CDR2 SASEGT come from the germline V gene. This CDR3 region has 19 residues. The V gene end was trimmed by 2 bases and the J gene end by 6 bases; junction bases not matched to a gene: 17.